The 7 T cell receptor beta chains presented below share a single source sample, sequenced in a study of lymphopenia after photon versus proton radiotherapy. TCRdb's table, derived via immunoSEQ multiplex PCR, lists solely in-frame clones and lacks some. Of roughly 32,000 clones in the sample, about 93% were seen once. The specimen comprised peripheral blood, sampled from a patient treated with photon-based radiotherapy. All receptors derive from a woman between 45 and 60 years old with cholangiocarcinoma.

This chain connects TRBV19 to TRBJ1-5; 7 bases agree with TRBD1. CDR1 is LNHDA, CDR2 SQIVND, per germline (reference sequence). Trimming took 3 bases from V and 0 from J; bases not matched to a gene: 2. CDR3 size: 15 residues. Here the CDR3 reads CASSMTGRSNQPQHF. The CDR3 DNA is TGTGCCAGTAGTATGACAGGGCGTAGCAATCAGCCCCAGCATTTT.

This clone was picked up a small number of times. This chain joins TRBV2 and TRBJ2-7; D unresolved. Germline values: CDR1 SNHLY, CDR2 FYNNEI. The CDR3 totals 11 residues. With 6 bases removed from V and 2 bases from J, the gap between germline ends came to 5 bases. The CDR3 is CASSLTYEQYF. DNA for the CDR3: TGTGCCAGCAGCCTTACCTACGAGCAGTACTTC.

This chain connects TRBV6-5 to TRBJ2-1; a possible D gene is TRBD1 (6 bases). CDR3 length: 14 residues. Trimming removed 3 bases from V and 4 bases from J, with 10 bases in between. Germline V gene data show CDR1 as MNHEY and CDR2 as SVGAGI. The CDR3 here is CASSYQGMYNEQFF. The DNA of the CDR3 is TGTGCCAGCAGTTATCAGGGGATGTACAATGAGCAGTTCTTC.

This chain connects TRBV29-1 to TRBJ1-2; D not resolved. There are 12 residues in the CDR3. V lost 3 bases and J lost 3, with 8 bases in between. Per germline, CDR1 SQVTM and CDR2 ANQGSEA. For the CDR3, the DNA is TGCAGCGTTGAGCAGGAAGACTATGGCTACACCTTC. This sequence encodes CSVEQEDYGYTF.

The chain carries TRBV5-8 and TRBJ1-2; 7 bases are a match to TRBD1. CDR3 length: 13 amino acids. Germline-derived CDR1 and CDR2 are SGHTS and YDEGEE. V lost 0 bases to trimming and J lost 8 bases; unmatched junction nucleotides: 4. The CDR3 DNA sequence: TGTGCCAGCAGCTTGGGGGACAGAGACGGCTACACCTTC. Protein product: CASSLGDRDGYTF.

The chain couples TRBV7-2 to TRBJ2-7; D perhaps matches TRBD2 (5 bases). Germline V lookup: CDR1 SGHTA, CDR2 FQGNSA. The CDR3 is 12 amino acids. V gave up 5 bases and J gave up 4 bases, with 9 bases separating them. The CDR3 region is CASSPRGYEQYF. DNA for the CDR3: TGTGCCAGCAGCCCTCGGGGATACGAGCAGTACTTC.

V gene TRBV7-9 combines with J gene TRBJ2-7; unclear D gene. CDR3 length: 14 residues. Trimming left V 5 bases short and J 0 bases short, with 11 bases between. The germline V gene encodes CDR1 SEHNR and CDR2 FQNEAQ (reference sequence). Here the CDR3 reads CASSPQQNSYEQYF. CDR3 DNA: TGTGCCAGCAGCCCCCAACAGAACTCCTACGAGCAGTACTTC.